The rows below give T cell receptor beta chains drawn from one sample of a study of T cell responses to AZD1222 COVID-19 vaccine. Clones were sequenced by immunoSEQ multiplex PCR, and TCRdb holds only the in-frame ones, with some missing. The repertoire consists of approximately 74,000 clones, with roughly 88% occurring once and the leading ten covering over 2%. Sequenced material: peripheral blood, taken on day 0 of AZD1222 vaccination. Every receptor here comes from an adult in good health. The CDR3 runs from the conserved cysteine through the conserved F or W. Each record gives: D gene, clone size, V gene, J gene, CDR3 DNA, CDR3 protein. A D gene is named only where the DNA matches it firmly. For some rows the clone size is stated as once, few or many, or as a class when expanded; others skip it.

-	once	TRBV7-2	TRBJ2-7	TGTGCCAGCAGCACATCCGCAGGGTACGAGCAGTACTTC	CASSTSAGYEQYF
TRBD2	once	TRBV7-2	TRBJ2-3	TGTGCCAGCAGCTTAACTAGCGGGAGTGGCACAGATACGCAGTATTTT	CASSLTSGSGTDTQYF
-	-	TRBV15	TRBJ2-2	TGTGCCACCAGTAAAACCGGGGAGCTGTTTTTT	CATSKTGELFF
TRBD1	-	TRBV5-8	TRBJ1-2	TGTGCCAGCAGCGGCGCGGGACAGGGATATCCCTACTATGGCTACACCTTC	CASSGAGQGYPYYGYTF
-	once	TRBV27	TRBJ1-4	TGTGCCAGCAGTTTATTCCTTGGCGAAAAACTGTTTTTT	CASSLFLGEKLFF
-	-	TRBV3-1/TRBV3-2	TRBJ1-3	TGTGCCAGCAGCCTCAACCGGACTCCTTACTCTGGAAACACCATATATTTT	CASSLNRTPYSGNTIYF
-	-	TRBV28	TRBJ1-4	TGTGCCAGCAGTACCGCTTCAGCACGAGGTATTGAAAAACTGTTTTTT	CASSTASARGIEKLFF
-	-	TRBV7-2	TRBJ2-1	TGTGCCAGCAGCTTAGCCAACAACAATGAGCAGTTCTTC	CASSLANNNEQFF
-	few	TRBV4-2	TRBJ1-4	TGTGCCAGCAGCCAAGAGGGCGCAGGGGTTGGCCAAGAAAAACTGTTTTTT	CASSQEGAGVGQEKLFF
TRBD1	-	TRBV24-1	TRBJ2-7	TGTGCCACCAGTGATTCCCTTCCGGACAGGGGAATGGGCGAGCAGTACTTC	CATSDSLPDRGMGEQYF
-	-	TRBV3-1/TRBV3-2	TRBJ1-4	TGTGCCAGCAGCCAAATACTCGCTGCCAGGCCTAGCCCAACTAATGAAAAACTGTTTTTT	CASSQILAARPSPTNEKLFF
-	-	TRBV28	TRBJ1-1	TGTGCCAGCCCCCTTGGGAAGGTAGCTTTCTTT	CASPLGKVAFF
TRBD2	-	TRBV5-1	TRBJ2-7	TGCGCCAGCAGTACTAGCGGGAGCATCTACGAGCAGTACTTC	CASSTSGSIYEQYF
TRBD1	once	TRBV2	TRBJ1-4	TGTGCCAGCAGACCCGGGACAGACGGAAAACTGTTTTTT	CASRPGTDGKLFF
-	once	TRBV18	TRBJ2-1	TGTGCCAGCTCACCAGAGATAGGCACCTACAATGAGCAGTTCTTC	CASSPEIGTYNEQFF
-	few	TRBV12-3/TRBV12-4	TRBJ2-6	TGTGCCAGCGGTCTGTCTGGGGCCAACGTCCTGACTTTC	CASGLSGANVLTF
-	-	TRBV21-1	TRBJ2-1	TGTGCCAGCAGCACTTCGGTGGGCCACACAGGGGGGTTAGGCAATGAGCAGTTCTTC	CASSTSVGHTGGLGNEQFF
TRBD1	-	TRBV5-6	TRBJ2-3	TGTGCCAGCAGCTTAATTAAGGGGGCTACAGATACGCAGTATTTT	CASSLIKGATDTQYF
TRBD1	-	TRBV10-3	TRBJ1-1	TGTGCCATCGGGACAGGGGGCATGAACACTGAAGCTTTCTTT	CAIGTGGMNTEAFF
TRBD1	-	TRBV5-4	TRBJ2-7	TGTGCCAGCAGCTTACAGGGGAATGCCTACGAGCAGTACTTC	CASSLQGNAYEQYF
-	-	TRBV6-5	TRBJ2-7	TGTGCCAGCAGACGAGCCCAGCGGCCCCACGAGCAGTACTTC	CASRRAQRPHEQYF
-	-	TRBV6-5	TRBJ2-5	TGTGCCAGCAGCCGGACAGTACAAGAGACCCAGTACTTC	CASSRTVQETQYF
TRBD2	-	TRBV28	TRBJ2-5	TGTGCCAGCAGGAGGACTAGCGCTCAAGAGACCCAGTACTTC	CASRRTSAQETQYF
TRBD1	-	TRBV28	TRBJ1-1	TGTGCCAGCAAGCAGGGGGGGACCACTGAAGCTTTCTTT	CASKQGGTTEAFF
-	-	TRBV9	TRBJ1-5	TGTGCCAGCAGCGCCCAGGGGAGAAATCAGCCCCAGCATTTT	CASSAQGRNQPQHF
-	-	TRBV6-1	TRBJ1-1	TGTGCCAGCAGTGACAGGGGACTGAACACTGAAGCTTTCTTT	CASSDRGLNTEAFF
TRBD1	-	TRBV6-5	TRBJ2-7	TGTGCCAGCAGCCCGACAGGGACCGAGCAGTACTTC	CASSPTGTEQYF
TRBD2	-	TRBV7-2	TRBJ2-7	TGTGCCAGCAGCCACCGGGGGGGTGGCGGGACCCTACGAGAGCAGTACTTC	CASSHRGGGGTLREQYF
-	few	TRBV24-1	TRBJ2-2	TGTGCCACCAGTGCTACACCCGGGGAGCTGTTTTTT	CATSATPGELFF
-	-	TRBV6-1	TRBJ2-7	TGTGCCAGCAGTGAATTGGCTGGGGGCGGAGAGCAGTACTTC	CASSELAGGGEQYF
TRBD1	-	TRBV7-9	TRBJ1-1	TGTGCCAGCAGCACAAGACAGGGGAACACTGAAGCTTTCTTT	CASSTRQGNTEAFF